This section outlines one T cell receptor beta chain sequence together with its context. CDR3 size: 15 residues. V was trimmed by 5 bases and J by 2 bases, leaving 14 bases between them. From germline, CDR1 is MNHEY and CDR2 SMNVEV (reference sequence). This specimen belongs to a study of shared clonotypes between healthy human individuals. Method: immunoSEQ multiplex PCR; TCRdb's copy keeps in-frame clones and lacks some. Of fewer than 600,000 clones in the sample, around 75% were seen once. The source material was PBMCs. This TCR derives from a woman aged 40 to 55 in good health. Some clones in this sample may be carry-over from other donors' samples. This chain connects TRBV27 to TRBJ2-3; D is possibly TRBD2 (6 bases). CDR3 DNA: TGTGCCAGCAGTCCGACTAGTCGTGCCACAGATACGCAGTATTTT. This sequence encodes CASSPTSRATDTQYF.